This entry lists 17 T cell receptor beta chains sequenced from one sample in a study of T cells in women clearing cervical HPV infection. Profiling relied on immunoSEQ multiplex PCR, and the TCRdb table lists in-frame clones only, not all of them. The sample is made up of fewer than 40,000 clones, and the top ten hold about 4.3% of it. Sequencing was performed on blood buffy coat. The receptors originated from a woman between 18 and 69 years old with a cervical HPV16 infection that either progressed to CIN3+ or cleared (not recorded which).

Turning to this clone: The read comes to an end 3 residues before the CDR3 does, leaving the germline J gene to fill in the end. The V gene is TRBV5-4, the J gene TRBJ1-2; 8 bases match TRBD1. From germline, CDR1 is SGHNT and CDR2 YYREEE (reference sequence). V was clipped by 3 bases and J by 2 bases; unmatched bases: 6. CDR3 length equals 15 residues. The sequenced part of the CDR3 DNA is TGTGCCAGCAGCTCCGGACAGGGCTTCAACTATGGC. It is translated as CASSSGQGFNYG. The full CDR3 protein reads CASSSGQGFNYGYTF.

As for this clone: The read ends 3 residues early relative to the CDR3; the germline J gene fills the gap. The chain links TRBV19 to TRBJ1-2; D may be TRBD1 (5 bases). The CDR3 is 15 residues long. Between the trimmed V and J ends, which lost 6 bases and 7 bases, there was a span of 21 bases. The V gene's germline CDR1 is LNHDA and CDR2 SQIVND (reference sequence). Partial CDR3 DNA: TGTGCCAGTAGCCGGGCGGCAACAGGAGGCGGTGGC. Its protein is CASSRAATGGGG. The whole CDR3 reads CASSRAATGGGGYTF. The entire variable domain, with the rest obtained from reference TRBV19 and TRBJ1-2, is as follows: DGGITQSPKYLFRKEGQNVTLSCEQNLNHDAMYWYRQDPGQGLRLIYYSQIVNDFQKGDIAEGYSVSREKKESFPLTVTSAQKNPTAFYLCASSRAATGGGGYTFGSGTRLTVV.

Note on this clone: The CDR3 end falls 3 residues outside the read, so it is completed with the germline J gene. The rearrangement joins TRBV10-3 to TRBJ2-5; the match to TRBD1 covers 8 bases. J gave up 4 bases and V 4 bases, and 11 bases lay outside the gene matches. This CDR3 spans 16 amino acids. The germline V gene has CDR1 ENHRY and CDR2 SYGVKD. The sequenced part of the CDR3 DNA is TGTGCCATCAGTGGGATCCGGGACAGGCAGGGAGAGACC. Its translation: CAISGIRDRQGET. The entire CDR3 protein is CAISGIRDRQGETQYF.

Remarks on this clone: Read data end 3 residues before the CDR3 end; the end is taken from the germline J gene. The rearrangement links TRBV13 to TRBJ2-3; D may be TRBD1 (5 bases). This CDR3 comprises 16 residues. In germline, CDR1 is PRHDT, CDR2 FYEKMQ (reference sequence). V lost 3 bases and J lost 4, with 17 bases in between. The sequenced part of the CDR3 DNA is TGTGCCAGCAGCTTGTGGGGCCCCCAGCTCGCAGATACG. Residues: CASSLWGPQLADT. In full, the CDR3 is CASSLWGPQLADTQYF.

The CDR3 bases that were read are TGTGCCACCGCGGAGGACAGCCAAAGATACGAG. Translated, it gives CATAEDSQRYE. The full CDR3 reads CATAEDSQRYEQYF. The J gene is TRBJ2-7, the V gene TRBV10-3, with a tentative D call TRBD1 (6 bases). Sequencing ends 3 residues short of the CDR3 end; the germline J gene provides the rest. There are 14 residues in the CDR3. Between the trimmed V and J ends, which lost 10 bases and 4 bases, there was a span of 20 bases. Germline CDR1 and CDR2: ENHRY and SYGVKD.

On this clone itself: The read halts 3 residues ahead of the CDR3 end, with the missing end drawn from the germline J gene. The rearrangement joins TRBV18 to TRBJ1-4; a weak D match, TRBD1 (6 bases). The CDR3 runs to 15 residues. Germline V gene data show CDR1 as KGHSH and CDR2 as LQKENI. V lost 2 bases and J 6 bases, leaving 13 bases between the germline ends. Partial CDR3 DNA: TGTGCCAGCTCACCAGACAGGTCCCTTTATGAAAAA. This gives the protein CASSPDRSLYEK. The whole CDR3 sequence is CASSPDRSLYEKLFF.

Regarding this clone: The observed sequence ends 3 residues before the CDR3 terminus, with the missing tail filled in from the germline J gene. V and J are TRBV7-8 and TRBJ1-1; no firm D call. This CDR3 has 14 amino acids. Germline V gives CDR1 SGHVS, CDR2 FQNEAQ. V lost 6 bases and J 0 bases, leaving 11 bases between the germline ends. The CDR3 is CASRRRGLNTEAFF. The sequenced part of the CDR3 DNA is TGTGCCAGCAGGAGACGGGGATTGAACACTGAA.

A remark on this clone: The CDR3 is cut off 3 residues early in the read; its end comes from the germline J gene. The chain uses TRBV2 and TRBJ2-2, with unresolved D. Germline V gene sequence: CDR1 SNHLY, CDR2 FYNNEI. The CDR3 contains 14 residues. V was trimmed by 5 bases and J by 7 bases, leaving 14 bases between them. CDR3 region: CASSRRETGGELFF. The CDR3 bases that were read are TGTGCCAGCAGTAGGAGAGAGACGGGCGGGGAG.

Turning to this clone: The read ends 3 residues early relative to the CDR3; the germline J gene fills the gap. The chain employs TRBV5-1 and TRBJ1-6, with D possibly matching TRBD1 (5 bases). V was trimmed by 1 base and J by 7 bases, leaving 6 bases between them. The CDR3 is 13 amino acids. CDR1 is SGHRS and CDR2 is YFSETQ in the germline V gene. The sequenced CDR3 bases are TGCGCCAGCAGCTTGTCAGGGAATTCACCC. Its translation: CASSLSGNSP. In full, the CDR3 is CASSLSGNSPLHF.

Concerning this clone itself: The read finishes 3 residues shy of the CDR3 end, and the germline J gene is used to complete it. This chain connects TRBV7-8 to TRBJ2-3, with 11 bases identical to TRBD2. The CDR3 loop spans 18 amino acids. With V trimmed by 1 base and J by 3 bases, 9 bases remained unmatched. CDR1 is SGHVS and CDR2 is FQNEAQ in the germline V gene. CDR3: CASSLGLAGLGGTDTQYF. The covered CDR3 bases are TGTGCCAGCAGCTTAGGACTAGCGGGGCTTGGCGGGACAGATACG.

Points on this clone: The sequenced fragment ends 3 residues before the CDR3 boundary, so the rest is inferred from the germline J gene. The rearrangement joins TRBV20-1 to TRBJ2-5; D remains unclear. Germline lookup yields CDR1 DFQATT and CDR2 SNEGSKA (reference sequence). The CDR3 spans 14 residues. V was pared by 0 bases and J by 5 bases, with 13 bases between. The CDR3 region is CSARERTQRETQYF. The sequenced part of the CDR3 DNA is TGCAGTGCTAGAGAAAGAACCCAAAGGGAGACC.

As concerns this clone: The missing CDR3 end, 3 residues past where the read stops, is filled in from the germline J gene. The chain combines TRBV7-9 with TRBJ1-1; a possible D gene is TRBD1 (5 bases). V was pared by 1 base and J by 5 bases, with 14 bases between. The CDR3 has 15 amino acids. Germline V lookup: CDR1 SEHNR, CDR2 FQNEAQ (reference sequence). The CDR3 is CASSLESAGKTEAFF. Incomplete CDR3 DNA: TGTGCCAGCAGCTTAGAATCGGCAGGGAAAACTGAA.

In the case of this clone: With the read ending 3 residues before the CDR3 end, the germline J gene is used to fill in that end. J is TRBJ1-5 and V is TRBV23-1; D ambiguous. TRBV23-1 is classed as an ORF, of uncertain function. Trimming pared 6 bases from V and 5 bases from J, leaving 17 bases between. CDR3 length equals 15 residues. The CDR3: CASSLSGFFDQPQHF. CDR3 DNA (partial): TGCGCCAGCAGCCTGTCGGGGTTTTTCGATCAGCCC.

Remarks on this clone: The CDR3 end falls 3 residues outside the read, so it is completed with the germline J gene. The chain employs TRBV27 and TRBJ1-4, with TRBD1 identical over 8 bases. CDR1 is MNHEY, CDR2 SMNVEV, per germline (reference sequence). The CDR3 has 17 amino acids. The V segment lost 5 bases and the J segment 5 bases; nucleotides outside the gene matches: 13. The covered CDR3 bases are TGTGCCAGCAGTAAAAACAGGGGGAGTGTGGAAAATGAAAAA. The encoded protein is CASSKNRGSVENEK. The complete CDR3 reads CASSKNRGSVENEKLFF.

As for this clone: The CDR3 goes on 3 residues after the read ends, and that part is filled in from the germline J gene. The chain couples TRBV19 to TRBJ1-1; D not certain. Germline lookup yields CDR1 LNHDA and CDR2 SQIVND (reference sequence). CDR3 length equals 14 residues. V gave up 3 bases and J gave up 1 base, with 9 bases separating them. The CDR3 spells CASSIARRNTEAFF. CDR3 bases read: TGTGCCAGTAGTATCGCCCGCAGGAACACTGAA.

Details on this clone: Coverage ceases 3 residues before the CDR3 finishes, and the germline J gene fills in the end. The chain uses TRBV6-2 or TRBV6-3 and TRBJ1-3; D is ambiguous. This CDR3 comprises 14 residues. V was shortened by 6 bases and J by 0 bases, with 9 bases between the two germline ends. In germline, CDR1 is MNHEY, CDR2 SVGEGT. This chain's CDR3 is CASRRRSSGNTIYF. The DNA read from the CDR3 is TGTGCCAGCAGACGGCGGAGCTCTGGAAACACC.

With regard to this clone: Coverage ceases 3 residues before the CDR3 finishes, and the germline J gene fills in the end. V gene TRBV6-2 or TRBV6-3 combines with J gene TRBJ2-2, with a possible D match to TRBD2 (7 bases). Trimming shortened V by 6 bases and J by 5 bases, and 16 bases separated the two germline ends. Germline V gives CDR1 MNHEY, CDR2 SVGEGT. The CDR3 spans 15 residues. The CDR3 is CASSPMRGGTGELFF. CDR3 DNA (partial): TGTGCCAGCAGCCCCATGAGGGGGGGGACCGGGGAG.